The 31 T cell receptor beta chains below were found in one sample sequenced in a study of regulatory T cells in long-lasting Graves disease (dated by TCRdb to about 2021). The library was built by means of multiplex PCR. These reads were obtained on an Illumina HiSeq 4000. CDR3 regions were amplified by Arm-PCR with iRepertoire HTBI primers to construct TCR beta libraries. Using fastp at Q25 and MiXCR, TCRdb reprocessed the public reads and kept productive beta chains. A single entry per CDR3 protein holds the most common genes and DNA from its merged rows. This sample holds hundreds of thousands of distinct CDR3 sequences; about 15% were observed only once. The ten largest make up approximately 20% of the sample. The sample's time point label is to be understood as: newly diagnosed GD, antithyroid drugs for less than 3 months. RNA was extracted from PBMCs in TRIzol for both TCR sequencing and RNA sequencing.

The sample also formed part of further work on T cells in Graves' hyperthyroidism and ophthalmopathy.

The sample consisted of peripheral blood mononuclear cells (PBMCs), taken at new diagnosis, from a patient treated with antithyroid drugs. The receptor set was obtained from a woman aged 25 to 39 with Graves disease. Donor details come from another sample of the same person, matched by shared clones.

Ten or more counts support this clonotype. The J gene is TRBJ1-4, the V gene TRBV12-3 or TRBV12-4, with D possibly matching TRBD1 (5 bases). This CDR3 is 15 amino acids long. V was trimmed by 4 bases and J by 2 bases, leaving 11 bases between them. In DNA form, the CDR3 reads TGTGCCAGCAGTTATTACCGGGACACTAATGAAAAACTGTTTTTT. Translation: CASSYYRDTNEKLFF.

The rearrangement uses TRBV6-2 or TRBV6-3 and TRBJ1-6; D is undetermined. The CDR3 has 15 amino acids. The germline V gene has CDR1 MNHEY and CDR2 SVGEGT. Trimming left V 5 bases short and J 8 bases short, with 16 bases between. CDR3 loop: CASSVKLKGDSPLHF. The DNA of the CDR3 is TGTGCCAGCAGTGTGAAACTTAAAGGAGATTCACCCCTCCACTTT.

The V and J genes are TRBV7-9 and TRBJ2-3; tentative D call: TRBD2 (5 bases). The CDR3 spans 15 residues. CDR1 and CDR2 (germline): SEHNR, FQNEAQ (reference sequence). Between the trimmed V and J ends, which lost 5 bases and 6 bases, there was a span of 18 bases. The CDR3 is CASSPQGGPRDTQYF. In DNA, the CDR3 is TGTGCCAGCAGCCCCCAAGGCGGGCCGAGGGATACGCAGTATTTT.

This clonotype was recorded many times. The chain recombines TRBV5-1 with TRBJ1-5; 10 bases match TRBD1. Germline loops: CDR1 SGHRS, CDR2 YFSETQ. J lost 4 bases, V lost 4 bases, and 5 bases had no gene match. There are 15 residues in the CDR3. CDR3 sequence reads: CASSRGQGINQPQHF. The DNA of the CDR3 is TGCGCCAGCAGCCGGGGACAGGGGATAAATCAGCCCCAGCATTTT.

This clonotype was seen repeatedly, ten times or more. This chain links TRBV28 with TRBJ1-1, with TRBD1 matching over 7 bases. Trimming took 2 bases from V and 4 from J; bases not matched to a gene: 16. The length of the CDR3 is 18 residues. CDR1 and CDR2 (germline): MDHEN, SYDVKM. Written as DNA, the CDR3 is TGTGCCAGCAGTTTACCCCAAGGGGAGGGGGCGGGGACCACTGAAGCTTTCTTT. Protein: CASSLPQGEGAGTTEAFF.

In its sample, this clonotype was seen once. The chain joins TRBV4-1 to TRBJ2-3; 7 bases match TRBD1. This CDR3 has 13 amino acids. Losses at the gene ends were 1 base for V and 7 bases for J; bases not matched to a gene: 2. The germline gives CDR1 MGHRA, CDR2 YSYEKL. CDR3 nucleotide sequence: TGCGCCAGCAGCCAAGGGGACAGAAATACGCAGTATTTT. This sequence encodes CASSQGDRNTQYF.

This clonotype was observed a few times. Since a much larger clone is just one base distant, this may be a read error. The gene calls are TRBV27 and TRBJ2-7, with a weak D call TRBD1 (6 bases). V was pared by 7 bases and J by 3 bases, with 7 bases between. The CDR3 loop spans 11 amino acids. CDR1 MNHEY and CDR2 SMNVEV come from the germline V gene (reference sequence). CDR3 nucleotides: TGTGCCAGCAAGGACAGCTACGAGCAGTACTTC. This sequence encodes CASKDSYEQYF.

This clonotype was picked up many times. V is TRBV3-1 and J is TRBJ2-5; D not resolved. The CDR3 sequence is 15 residues long. Germline V gene sequence: CDR1 LGHDT, CDR2 YNNKEL (reference sequence). V lost 4 bases, J lost 10 bases, and 22 bases lay in between. CDR3: CASSPLSGSAFVQYF. The CDR3 nucleotides are TGTGCCAGCAGCCCCCTTTCGGGCTCCGCCTTCGTCCAGTACTTC.

Ten or more counts support this clonotype. The rearrangement links TRBV12-3 or TRBV12-4 to TRBJ2-7; 7 nucleotides match TRBD1. The V segment lost 6 bases and the J segment 1 base; nucleotides outside the gene matches: 9. This CDR3 is 15 amino acids long. The CDR3 protein is CASSTTGILSYEQYF. The CDR3 coding sequence is TGTGCCAGCAGCACGACAGGGATTCTTTCCTACGAGCAGTACTTC.

There are many counts of this clonotype. This chain uses TRBV28 with TRBJ2-7; D call uncertain. Germline assignment: CDR1 MDHEN and CDR2 SYDVKM. The CDR3 is made up of 15 amino acids. V dropped 2 bases and J dropped 2 bases, with 13 bases sitting between them. Here the CDR3 reads CASSLLGLGAYEQYF. The CDR3 DNA reads as TGTGCCAGCAGTTTACTGGGTTTAGGAGCCTACGAGCAGTACTTC.

A note on this clonotype: A read error may be the cause here, since a much bigger clone is one base away. V gene TRBV9 combines with J gene TRBJ2-5; 10 bases are shared with TRBD1. CDR1 is SGDLS and CDR2 is YYNGEE in the germline V gene. This CDR3 comprises 14 residues. The CDR3 bases are TGTGCCGGCAGCGGACAGGGGGAATGGGAGACCCAGTACTTC. Residues: CAGSGQGEWETQYF.

This clonotype was seen at least ten times. The V call is TRBV28, the J call TRBJ1-1; 8 bases agree with TRBD1. Germline CDR1 is MDHEN and CDR2 is SYDVKM. V shed 8 bases and J 3 bases; nucleotides not matched to a gene: 8. The CDR3 covers 14 residues. CDR3 bases: TGTGCCAGCCGCAACAGGGGGAAGCACACTGAAGCTTTCTTT. This gives the protein CASRNRGKHTEAFF.

This clonotype was observed at least ten times. This chain links TRBV7-8 with TRBJ2-3; TRBD2 agrees at 8 bases. The CDR3 is made up of 14 amino acids. V lost 8 bases and J lost 1; bases outside the gene matches: 5. The germline V gene encodes CDR1 SGHVS and CDR2 FQNEAQ. The DNA for the CDR3 is TGTGCCAGCGATAGCGGGACGGGCACAGATACGCAGTATTTT. Residues: CASDSGTGTDTQYF.

With respect to this clonotype: With a much larger clone just one base away, this may be a read error. The chain recombines TRBV7-9 with TRBJ2-4, with D uncertain. The V gene lost 0 bases and the J gene lost 13 bases, with 13 bases spanning the gap. This CDR3 is built from 13 residues. Germline V gives CDR1 SEHNR, CDR2 FQNEAQ (reference sequence). The CDR3 region has the DNA TGTGCCAGCAGCTTAGCGCTGAACAATGAGCAGTACTTC. It translates to CASSLALNNEQYF.

J is TRBJ1-5 and V is TRBV27; D remains unclear. This CDR3 has 15 residues. Trimming cost V 3 bases and J 0 bases, with 9 bases left between them. Germline-derived CDR1 and CDR2 are MNHEY and SMNVEV (reference sequence). The CDR3 region has the DNA TGTGCCAGCAGTTTCTCACTTAATAGCAATCAGCCCCAGCATTTT. Amino acid sequence: CASSFSLNSNQPQHF.

This clonotype occurred many times. V usage is TRBV28 and J usage is TRBJ1-6; D remains unclear. Deletions cut 7 bases from V and 7 bases from J, with 14 bases between. The germline CDR1 and CDR2 sequences are MDHEN and SYDVKM. This CDR3 has 14 residues. The chain's CDR3 is CASTPAGQNSPLHF. The CDR3 DNA sequence: TGTGCCAGCACTCCGGCGGGCCAAAATTCACCCCTCCACTTT. The full variable domain, its missing parts supplied by reference TRBV28 and TRBJ1-6, is DVKVTQSSRYLVKRTGEKVFLECVQDMDHENMFWYRQDPGLGLRLIYFSYDVKMKEKGDIPEGYSVSREKKERFSLILESASTNQTSMYLCASTPAGQNSPLHFGNGTRLTVT.

As to this clonotype: A read error may explain this, as a much larger clone is one base away. This chain joins TRBV11-1 and TRBJ1-1; 8 nucleotides align to TRBD1. CDR1 is SGHAT, CDR2 FQDESV, per germline (reference sequence). The CDR3 loop spans 14 amino acids. Written as DNA, the CDR3 is TGTGCCAGCAGCTCTCACAGGGGGTTGGCTGAACCTTTCTTT. Translation gives CASSSHRGLAEPFF.

In this sample, this clonotype turned up many times. As DNA, the CDR3 is TGTGCCAGCAGCTTGAGTCAGATAAACACTGAAGCTTTCTTT. It specifies CASSLSQINTEAFF. This chain joins TRBV7-2 and TRBJ1-1; D uncertain. Deletions cut 3 bases from V and 2 bases from J, with 10 bases between. The CDR3 totals 14 residues. Looked up from germline, CDR1 is SGHTA and CDR2 is FQGNSA.

The table lists this clonotype with many counts. The CDR3 nucleotides are TGTGCCACCAGTGAGGGAGGGAAAAATCAGCCCCAGCATTTT. Its translation is CATSEGGKNQPQHF. The V gene is TRBV24-1, the J gene TRBJ1-5; D is unresolved. Looked up from germline, CDR1 is KGHDR and CDR2 is SFDVKD. The germline V and J ends were trimmed by 4 bases and 4 bases, with 10 bases remaining between them. There are 14 residues in the CDR3.

Ten or more counts support this clonotype. The chain has TRBV2 and TRBJ2-1; 7 bases match TRBD2. Trimming removed 8 bases from V and 8 bases from J; junction bases left unmatched: 15. The germline V gene has CDR1 SNHLY and CDR2 FYNNEI. The CDR3 sequence is 15 residues long. The CDR3 coding sequence is TGTGCCAGCTGCCGTGAAGCGGGAAGGATATATGAGCAGTTCTTC. Translating it yields CASCREAGRIYEQFF. Based on the CDR3 plus reference TRBV2 and TRBJ2-1, the full variable domain is EPEVTQTPSHQVTQMGQEVILRCVPISNHLYFYWYRQILGQKVEFLVSFYNNEISEKSEIFDDQFSVERPDGSNFTLKIRSTKLEDSAMYFCASCREAGRIYEQFFGPGTRLTVL.

The V call is TRBV5-1, the J call TRBJ2-7, with D unresolved. The CDR3 has 15 amino acids. CDR1 SGHRS and CDR2 YFSETQ come from the germline V gene. V dropped 0 bases and J dropped 2 bases, with 12 bases sitting between them. CDR3 sequence reads: CASSLAVQSTYEQYF. CDR3 DNA: TGCGCCAGCAGCTTGGCTGTACAGAGCACCTACGAGCAGTACTTC. Full variable domain (missing parts from reference TRBV5-1 and TRBJ2-7): KAGVTQTPRYLIKTRGQQVTLSCSPISGHRSVSWYQQTPGQGLQFLFEYFSETQRNKGNFPGRFSGRQFSNSRSEMNVSTLELGDSALYLCASSLAVQSTYEQYFGPGTRLTVT.

As for this clonotype: In this CDR3 the conserved last residue, phenylalanine or tryptophan, is missing, so a read error is likely. V usage is TRBV28 and J usage is TRBJ1-2; D may be TRBD1 (6 bases). The CDR3 length is 12 residues. Trimming left V 6 bases short and J 4 bases short, with 9 bases between. The V gene's germline CDR1 is MDHEN and CDR2 SYDVKM. This chain's CDR3 is CASRQGSYGYTL. The CDR3 coding sequence is TGTGCCAGCAGACAGGGTAGCTATGGCTACACCCTC.

This clonotype was detected ten times or more. The V call is TRBV12-3 or TRBV12-4, the J call TRBJ1-2, with 7 bases identical to TRBD1. With 6 bases clipped from V and 7 bases from J, the junction kept 14 bases outside the gene matches. The CDR3 covers 15 residues. The CDR3 loop is CASSPIQGTRSGYTF. The CDR3 DNA follows: TGTGCCAGCAGCCCGATACAGGGGACACGGTCTGGCTACACCTTC.

The chain links TRBV7-3 to TRBJ1-2; TRBD1 aligns across 7 bases. Trimming cost V 5 bases and J 7 bases; bases outside gene matches: 4. The CDR3 is made up of 12 amino acids. Germline lookup yields CDR1 SGHTA and CDR2 FQGTGA. The CDR3 sequence: CASSTGVGGYTF. CDR3 nucleotide sequence: TGTGCCAGCAGCACAGGGGTCGGTGGCTACACCTTC.

This clonotype has a count of ten or more. The chain employs TRBV7-2 and TRBJ1-2; 9 bases are shared with TRBD1. In germline, CDR1 is SGHTA, CDR2 FQGNSA. This CDR3 has 13 residues. V was clipped by 5 bases and J by 8 bases; unmatched bases: 6. DNA of the CDR3: TGTGCCAGCAGCCCCATGGGACAGGGAGGCTACACCTTC. Translating gives CASSPMGQGGYTF.

This clonotype was observed many times. V gene TRBV19 combines with J gene TRBJ2-5, with a weak D call TRBD1 (5 bases). CDR1 and CDR2 (germline): LNHDA, SQIVND (reference sequence). V was trimmed by 7 bases and J by 2 bases, leaving 14 bases between them. This CDR3 has 14 residues. The chain's CDR3 is CASKKDTQQETQYF. DNA of the CDR3: TGTGCCAGTAAGAAGGACACACAGCAAGAGACCCAGTACTTC.

This clonotype was seen ten or more times. The V call is TRBV30, the J call TRBJ1-2; D remains ambiguous. With 4 bases removed from V and 8 bases from J, the gap between germline ends came to 14 bases. The CDR3 has 12 residues. Germline lookup yields CDR1 GTSNPN and CDR2 SVGIG (reference sequence). In DNA form, the CDR3 reads TGTGCCTGGATGGTCCCCTCATCGGGCTACACCTTC. Residues: CAWMVPSSGYTF.

There are a few counts of this clonotype. The V call is TRBV7-9, the J call TRBJ1-3; D remains unclear. Trimming removed 1 base from V and 3 bases from J, with 10 bases in between. CDR1 SEHNR and CDR2 FQNEAQ come from the germline V gene (reference sequence). This CDR3 contains 15 residues. The CDR3 here is CASSLGAFIGNTIYF. CDR3 sequence (DNA): TGTGCCAGCAGCTTAGGCGCTTTCATTGGAAACACCATATATTTT.

This clonotype was observed many times. The rearrangement uses TRBV12-3 or TRBV12-4 and TRBJ1-1, with D unclear. The CDR3 sequence is 13 residues long. Trimming shortened V by 5 bases and J by 5 bases, and 12 bases separated the two germline ends. The CDR3, as DNA: TGTGCCAGCAGTGGACTCGGAGGGACTGAAGCTTTCTTT. This translates into CASSGLGGTEAFF.

This clonotype was counted between two and nine times. The gene calls are TRBV6-1 and TRBJ1-1; D gene uncertain. V was shortened by 6 bases and J by 0 bases, with 8 bases between the two germline ends. The CDR3 has 13 amino acids. Germline V gene lookup returns CDR1 MNHNS and CDR2 SASEGT. In DNA form, the CDR3 reads TGTGCCAGCAGGCCCAGACTGAACACTGAAGCTTTCTTT. Its protein is CASRPRLNTEAFF.

On this clonotype itself: The junction and the germline gene differ at one end; a read error may be behind it. The chain carries TRBV24-1 and TRBJ2-7; 9 nucleotides agree with TRBD1. The germline CDR1 and CDR2 sequences are KGHDR and SFDVKD. The CDR3 consists of 15 residues. The chain's CDR3 is CAASDPGQGSYEQYF. As DNA, the CDR3 is TGTGCCGCCAGTGATCCGGGACAGGGTTCCTACGAGCAGTACTTC.